Included here is one T cell receptor (beta chain) sequence, with context. The V segment lost 0 bases and the J segment 2 bases; nucleotides outside the gene matches: 2. This CDR3 is 15 amino acids long. TCRdb re-called the RT-PCR reads through MiXCR, storing one row per CDR3 protein. The table lists hundreds of thousands of distinct CDR3 sequences, about 14% of them singletons. The sequencing input was memory CD4+ T cells from blood. The sequence derives from a female donor in good health, serving as a healthy control. This sequence joins TRBV12-3 or TRBV12-4 and TRBJ2-5, with 8 bases matching TRBD2. For the CDR3, the DNA is TGTGCCAGCAGTTTAGCTTCTAGCGGGCAAGAGACCCAGTACTTC. Translated, it gives CASSLASSGQETQYF.